The clone carrying this TCR beta chain was found many times. Its antigen is still unknown. TCRdb called the reads again in MiXCR, with one record for every CDR3 protein. This sample has approximately 290,000 distinct CDR3 sequences, with more than 20% found just once. The data stem from a study of T cell repertoires in cytomegalovirus infection. Study-level background: Through public TCR beta signatures, both CMV infection and matching HLA type were indicated.

Trimming left V 2 bases short and J 2 bases short, with 9 bases between. The CDR3 extends over 14 amino acids. Germline V lookup: CDR1 SGHTA, CDR2 FQGNSA. Study-wide findings and caveats: HLA-C-restricted CMV clonotypes gave the most frequent clonotype in two of eight donors. Based on cumulative public TCR beta family frequency, carriers of CMV plus the relevant HLA were identified.

V and J are TRBV7-2 and TRBJ1-2; unclear D gene. Sequencing was performed on PBMCs. This sequence originates from a human donor in good health (CMV status not recorded). Some clones in this sample may be carry-over from other donors' samples. CDR3 in DNA: TGTGCCAGCAGCTTATTGGGCCAGAACTATGGCTACACCTTC. Residues: CASSLLGQNYGYTF.